This is a list of T cell receptor beta chains from one sample in a study of blood T cell repertoires in COVID-19. Sequencing was performed with immunoSEQ multiplex PCR; in TCRdb, only in-frame clones are kept and a portion is missing. The sample lists about 280,000 clones; 75% to 85% were seen once. The sequenced sample was peripheral blood. These receptors all come from a man aged 45 to 65 with active or convalescent COVID-19. The CDR3 runs from the conserved cysteine through the conserved F or W. A D gene is named only where the DNA matches it firmly. Clone size is shown for a subset of rows, as once, few, many or a class of expanded clone.

>TRBD1|NA|TRBJ1-1|13|TRBV5-4
CASSPKDRFEAFF
TGTGCCAGCAGCCCGAAGGACAGGTTCGAAGCTTTCTTT
>NA|NA|TRBJ2-2|16|TRBV4-3
CASSQEKGWNTGELFF
TGCGCCAGCAGCCAAGAAAAGGGGTGGAACACCGGGGAGCTGTTTTTT
>TRBD1|NA|TRBJ2-7|13|TRBV28
CASSLGTAYEQYF
TGTGCCAGCAGTTTAGGGACAGCCTACGAGCAGTACTTC
>TRBD1|NA|TRBJ2-1|13|TRBV5-1
CASSLPQGIEQFF
TGCGCCAGCAGCCTACCACAGGGGATTGAGCAGTTCTTC
>TRBD1|NA|TRBJ1-1|14|TRBV18
CASSLAGGNTEAFF
TGTGCCAGCTCACTCGCAGGGGGGAACACTGAAGCTTTCTTT
>NA|few|TRBJ1-5|15|TRBV24-1
CATSDSRGSNQPQHF
TGTGCCACCAGTGACTCCAGGGGCAGCAATCAGCCCCAGCATTTT
>NA|NA|TRBJ2-2|12|TRBV11-3
CASSPHTGELFF
TGTGCCAGCAGCCCTCACACCGGGGAGCTGTTTTTT
>NA|NA|TRBJ1-5|13|TRBV15
CATSSAPRQPQHF
TGTGCCACCAGCAGTGCCCCCAGACAGCCCCAGCATTTT
>NA|NA|TRBJ1-2|14|TRBV6-1
CASSDLQGAGGYTF
TGTGCCAGCAGTGATCTACAGGGAGCTGGTGGCTACACCTTC
>NA|once|TRBJ1-4|15|TRBV19
CASSAQGNGNEKLFF
TGTGCCAGTAGTGCACAGGGAAATGGTAATGAAAAACTGTTTTTT
>NA|NA|TRBJ1-2|13|TRBV2
CASSWTPSNGYTF
TGTGCCAGCAGTTGGACTCCGTCCAATGGCTACACCTTC
>TRBD2|NA|TRBJ2-1|14|TRBV2
CASRPGGPPNEQFF
TGTGCCAGCAGGCCGGGGGGACCTCCGAATGAGCAGTTCTTC
>NA|NA|TRBJ2-7|11|TRBV3-1/TRBV3-2
CASSTSGEQYF
TGTGCCAGCAGCACATCTGGCGAGCAGTACTTC
>TRBD1|NA|TRBJ1-6|15|TRBV2
CASSERTGGESPLHF
TGTGCCAGCAGTGAGCGTACAGGGGGCGAATCACCCCTCCACTTT
>NA|NA|TRBJ2-3|14|TRBV27
CASSLDRSTDTQYF
TGTGCCAGCAGTCTGGACAGAAGCACAGATACGCAGTATTTT
>NA|NA|TRBJ2-1|15|TRBV28
CATGVSGSRYNEQFF
TGTGCCACCGGAGTGAGCGGCTCTCGCTACAATGAGCAGTTCTTC
>TRBD1|NA|TRBJ2-1|14|TRBV5-1
CASSFWDSRNEQFF
TGCGCCAGCAGCTTTTGGGACAGTCGCAATGAGCAGTTCTTC
>NA|NA|TRBJ1-6|12|TRBV6-5
CASSPQGSPLHF
TGTGCCAGCAGTCCCCAGGGTTCACCCCTCCACTTT
>NA|NA|TRBJ1-6|14|TRBV6-5
CASRDTQRNSPLHF
TGTGCCAGCAGGGACACCCAACGCAATTCACCCCTCCACTTT
>NA|once|TRBJ1-1|12|TRBV6-5
CASSSVGAEAFF
TGTGCCAGCAGCTCAGTAGGGGCTGAAGCTTTCTTT
>NA|NA|TRBJ2-7|13|TRBV12-3/TRBV12-4
CASRIEGVYEQYF
TGTGCCAGCAGAATAGAGGGGGTCTACGAGCAGTACTTC
>NA|NA|TRBJ2-5|14|TRBV6-1
CASSENLGGETQYF
TGTGCCAGCAGTGAAAATCTGGGAGGAGAGACCCAGTACTTC
>NA|NA|TRBJ2-7|15|TRBV7-9
CASSPREATGYEQYF
TGTGCCAGCAGCCCCCGAGAGGCGACTGGGTACGAGCAGTACTTC
>NA|NA|TRBJ2-2|15|TRBV3-1/TRBV3-2
CASSQNTANTGELFF
TGTGCCAGCAGCCAAAACACCGCGAACACCGGGGAGCTGTTTTTT
>NA|NA|TRBJ2-1|14|TRBV5-4
CASSLEQGGNEQFF
TGTGCCAGCAGCTTGGAACAGGGTGGGAATGAGCAGTTCTTC
>TRBD1|NA|TRBJ2-3|15|TRBV27
CASSNRDRAADTQYF
TGTGCCAGCAGTAATAGGGACAGGGCGGCAGATACGCAGTATTTT
>TRBD1|NA|TRBJ1-5|15|TRBV2
CASSIQGAGNQPQHF
TGTGCCAGCAGTATACAGGGGGCGGGCAATCAGCCCCAGCATTTT
>TRBD2|once|TRBJ2-1|15|TRBV19
CASAAGTSGYNEQFF
TGTGCCAGTGCTGCCGGGACTAGCGGTTACAATGAGCAGTTCTTC
>TRBD2|NA|TRBJ2-7|15|TRBV5-6
CASSLVTSGIYEQYF
TGTGCCAGCAGCTTGGTGACTAGCGGGATCTACGAGCAGTACTTC
>TRBD1|NA|TRBJ2-5|16|TRBV14
CASSRSGQGIQETQYF
TGTGCCAGCAGCCGAAGTGGACAGGGGATACAAGAGACCCAGTACTTC
>TRBD2|NA|TRBJ2-5|14|TRBV28
CASSSRVGGETQYF
TGTGCCAGCAGTTCGCGCGTGGGAGGGGAGACCCAGTACTTC
>NA|NA|TRBJ2-1|16|TRBV7-6
CASSLAGRQSYNEQFF
TGTGCCAGCAGCTTAGCTGGGCGACAGTCCTACAATGAGCAGTTCTTC
>TRBD1|once|TRBJ1-2|14|TRBV28
CASTTGGVPHGYTF
TGTGCCAGCACTACAGGGGGTGTCCCTCATGGCTACACCTTC
>TRBD2|once|TRBJ2-1|15|TRBV6-5
CASSTAGVGYNEQFF
TGTGCCAGCAGCACCGCGGGAGTAGGTTACAATGAGCAGTTCTTC
>TRBD1|few|TRBJ1-2|16|TRBV27
CASSSLYQGASYGYTF
TGTGCCAGCAGTTCCCTCTATCAGGGGGCGAGCTATGGCTACACCTTC
>NA|NA|TRBJ2-7|13|TRBV2
CASSQSGSYEQYF
TGTGCCAGCAGTCAGAGCGGTTCCTACGAGCAGTACTTC
>TRBD1|few|TRBJ2-3|16|TRBV24-1
CATSDPTGQFSNTQYF
TGTGCCACCAGTGATCCGACGGGACAGTTTAGCAATACGCAGTATTTT
>NA|NA|TRBJ1-5|15|TRBV5-6
CASSLGAGGNQPQHF
TGTGCCAGCAGCTTGGGGGCTGGGGGGAATCAGCCCCAGCATTTT
>TRBD1|once|TRBJ2-3|14|TRBV29-1
CSVGQGANTDTQYF
TGCAGCGTTGGACAGGGGGCAAACACAGATACGCAGTATTTT
>NA|NA|TRBJ2-2|14|TRBV19
CASSASRATGELFF
TGTGCCAGTAGTGCCTCGCGGGCCACCGGGGAGCTGTTTTTT
>NA|few|TRBJ1-5|14|TRBV18
CASSPRTDNQPQHF
TGTGCCAGCTCACCGAGGACAGACAATCAGCCCCAGCATTTT
>NA|NA|TRBJ2-1|16|TRBV5-4
CASSPPEGGSYNEQFF
TGTGCCAGCAGCCCGCCGGAGGGGGGGTCCTACAATGAGCAGTTCTTC
>TRBD1|NA|TRBJ2-1|15|TRBV7-8
CASSPDRGHYNEQFF
TGTGCCAGCAGCCCGGACAGGGGGCATTACAATGAGCAGTTCTTC
>NA|NA|TRBJ1-6|15|TRBV28
CASSFMLINNSPLHF
TGTGCCAGCAGTTTTATGTTAATTAATAATTCACCCCTCCACTTT
>TRBD1|NA|TRBJ2-7|13|TRBV10-1
CASSQGARYEQYF
TGCGCCAGCAGTCAGGGGGCGAGGTACGAGCAGTACTTC
>NA|NA|TRBJ1-2|16|TRBV11-2
CASSYGGGGYGYGYTF
TGTGCCAGCAGCTATGGGGGGGGAGGGTATGGCTATGGCTACACCTTC
>NA|NA|TRBJ1-2|15|TRBV9
CASSVDAGGLYGYTF
TGTGCCAGCAGCGTAGACGCAGGAGGTCTCTATGGCTACACCTTC
>TRBD2|NA|TRBJ2-5|17|TRBV5-1
CASSLGPPLAGGETQYF
TGCGCCAGCAGCTTGGGTCCCCCTCTAGCGGGGGGAGAGACCCAGTACTTC
>NA|few|TRBJ1-6|16|TRBV12-5
CASGLADVGRNSPLHF
TGTGCTAGTGGTTTGGCGGATGTTGGGAGGAATTCACCCCTCCACTTT
>TRBD1|NA|TRBJ1-4|15|TRBV29-1
CSVLDTGGVNEKLFF
TGCAGCGTTCTTGATACAGGGGGGGTTAATGAAAAACTGTTTTTT
>NA|NA|TRBJ2-7|12|TRBV11-2
CASSPTGGEQYF
TGTGCCAGCAGCCCCACAGGAGGGGAGCAGTACTTC
>NA|NA|TRBJ2-3|15|TRBV4-2
CASSSRPARADTQYF
TGTGCCAGCAGCTCCAGACCCGCCAGGGCAGATACGCAGTATTTT
>NA|NA|TRBJ2-1|13|TRBV5-1
CASSLRGGNEQFF
TGCGCCAGCAGCTTGAGGGGGGGCAATGAGCAGTTCTTC
>TRBD1|NA|TRBJ2-5|14|TRBV18
CASSSGQGGETQYF
TGTGCCAGCTCATCCGGACAGGGTGGGGAGACCCAGTACTTC